This TCR beta chain derives from a study of T cells in women clearing cervical HPV infection. About the research overall: Case blood drawn at lesion detection; control blood after infection cleared.

Study-wide results and limits: Controls had more TRBV6-7 (0.16%) than cases (about 0.11%). CIN3+ cases had significantly higher TCR repertoire richness than controls, but evenness did not differ.

Measured with immunoSEQ multiplex PCR; TCRdb has only the in-frame clones, and not every one. This repertoire includes about 35,000 clones. On this clone itself: The antigen is undetermined. The read ends 3 residues early relative to the CDR3; the germline J gene fills the gap.

Germline loops: CDR1 SQVTM, CDR2 ANQGSEA. The V end lost 0 bases, the J end lost 3 bases, and 9 bases lay between the germline ends. The length of the CDR3 is 13 residues. The chain employs TRBV29-1 and TRBJ2-7; a weak D match, TRBD1 (5 bases). Material: blood buffy coat. The source is a woman aged 18-69 years with a cervical HPV16 infection that either progressed to CIN3+ or cleared (not recorded which). CDR3 bases read: TGCAGCGTTGAAGATTTTGACAGCTACGAG. Translated, it gives CSVEDFDSYE. The CDR3 reads in full as CSVEDFDSYEQYF.